This T cell receptor beta chain stems from a study of Ad26.COV2.S vaccination and SARS-CoV-2 variants. As for the study in general: The COV1001 Ad26.COV2.S trial arm included the donor. Administration of Ad26.COV2.S was intramuscular, either once or twice 56 days apart.

Repertoires were generated with immunoSEQ multiplex PCR, while TCRdb's copy carries only in-frame clones and drops some. Of 400,000 to 450,000 clones listed, roughly 90% are singletons. Germline-derived CDR1 and CDR2 are ENHRY and SYGVKD. Trimming left V 2 bases short and J 7 bases short, with 17 bases between. The CDR3 is 16 amino acids. Remarks on this clone: The antigen is unknown.

The treatment denotes: roughly 20 received Ad26.COV2.S at low or high dose, single or two shots; 5 received placebo; per-sample allocation not given. It was on day 63 after the first vaccine or placebo injection that samples were taken. Whole-study results and caveats: For non-spike TCRs, breadth in vaccine recipients resembled that in placebo recipients. Assessments of TCR breadth and depth may have underestimated the total T cell responses.

Material: peripheral blood, obtained in a trial of Ad26.COV2.S vaccine versus placebo. The chain recombines TRBV10-3 with TRBJ1-4, with a possible D match to TRBD1 (6 bases). This TCR derives from a person aged 18-65 years who received the Ad26.COV2.S COVID-19 vaccine or a placebo. In nucleotides, the CDR3 is TGTGCCATCAGTGAGCACGTGGAGGGGGGAAGTGAAAAACTGTTTTTT. Translation gives CAISEHVEGGSEKLFF.